The T cell receptor beta chain described here comes from a study of OX40 agonist ivuxolimab in advanced cancers. Sequencing was performed with immunoSEQ multiplex PCR; in TCRdb, only in-frame clones are kept and a portion is missing. The sample includes some 30,000 clones, about 92% seen only once; the top ten take 0.9% to 0.95%. With V trimmed by 2 bases and J by 7 bases, 9 bases remained unmatched. This CDR3 region has 16 residues. CDR1 and CDR2 from the germline V gene are SGHRS and YFSETQ. This sequence was found in an adult with an advanced solid tumor such as melanoma, head and neck, liver or kidney cancer. The chain links TRBV5-1 to TRBJ2-5, with 12 nucleotides matching TRBD2. Sequenced material: CD4+ or CD8+ T cells sorted from blood, taken in a trial of the OX40 agonist ivuxolimab. This CDR3 reads CASSLRTSGAPRTQYF. CDR3 nucleotides: TGCGCCAGCAGCTTAAGGACTAGCGGGGCCCCGAGGACCCAGTACTTC.